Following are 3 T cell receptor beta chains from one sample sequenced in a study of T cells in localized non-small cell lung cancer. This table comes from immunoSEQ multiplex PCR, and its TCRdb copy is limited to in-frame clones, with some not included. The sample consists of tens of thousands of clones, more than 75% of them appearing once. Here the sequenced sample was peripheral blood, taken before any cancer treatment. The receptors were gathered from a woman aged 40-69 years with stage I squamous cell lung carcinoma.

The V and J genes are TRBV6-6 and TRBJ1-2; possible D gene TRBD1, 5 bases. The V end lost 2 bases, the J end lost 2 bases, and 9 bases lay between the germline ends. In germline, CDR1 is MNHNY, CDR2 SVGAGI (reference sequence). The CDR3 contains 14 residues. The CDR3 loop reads CASSYDRLNYGYTF. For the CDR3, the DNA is TGTGCCAGCAGTTACGACAGACTAAACTATGGCTACACCTTC.

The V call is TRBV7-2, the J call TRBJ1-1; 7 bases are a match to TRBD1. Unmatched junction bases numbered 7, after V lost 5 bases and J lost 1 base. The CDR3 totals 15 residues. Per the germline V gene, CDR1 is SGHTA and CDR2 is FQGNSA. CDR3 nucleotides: TGTGCCAGCAGCCCAGGGGGACGGCAGAACACTGAAGCTTTCTTT. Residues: CASSPGGRQNTEAFF.

CDR3 bases: TGTGCCATCAGTGCCTCCCCGTCCGCGGGTGAGCAGTACTTC. Its translation is CAISASPSAGEQYF. The chain links TRBV10-3 to TRBJ2-7; D might be TRBD2 (5 bases). The V end lost 4 bases, the J end lost 7 bases, and 17 bases lay between the germline ends. Germline V gene lookup returns CDR1 ENHRY and CDR2 SYGVKD. This CDR3 spans 14 amino acids.